The next 13 T cell receptor beta chains were all read from a single sample in a study of prognosis after radiotherapy for stage I lung cancer. The study amplified the TCR beta CDR3 region from genomic DNA. This amplification was carried out by two rounds of multiplex PCR. First-round PCR, the initial amplification, used primers specific to each TRBV and TRBJ gene. TCRdb redid the calling of the multiplex PCR reads with MiXCR, one entry per CDR3 protein. The sample contains roughly 23,000 distinct CDR3 sequences, roughly 37% of which appear only once. The sample was PBMCs, taken before or after stereotactic body radiation therapy (not recorded which). These TCRs come from a donor over 45 with non-small cell lung cancer.

CDR3 coding DNA: TGTGCCAGCAGTTTGGGTAGCGGGAGGCTCTACGAGCAGTACTTC. Residues: CASSLGSGRLYEQYF. J is TRBJ2-7 and V is TRBV12-3 or TRBV12-4, with 10 bases identical to TRBD2. The CDR3 covers 15 residues. Unmatched junction bases numbered 5, after V lost 3 bases and J lost 3 bases.

This clonotype was seen many times. The rearrangement links TRBV12-3 or TRBV12-4 to TRBJ1-2; 7 positions match TRBD1. The junction had 8 bases not matched to a gene; V was cut back by 7 bases and J by 3 bases. The CDR3 has 14 amino acids. The CDR3 coding sequence is TGTGCCAGCACCGACAGGGAGAGGGACTATGGCTACACCTTC. This codes for CASTDRERDYGYTF.

This clonotype was observed a single time. A far larger clone is one base from this, pointing to a likely read error. The chain carries TRBV6-8 and TRBJ2-1; D tentatively fits TRBD1 or TRBD2 (6 bases each). Germline lookup yields CDR1 MNHGY and CDR2 SAAAGT. V was shortened by 4 bases and J by 0 bases, with 13 bases between the two germline ends. The CDR3 contains 16 residues. CDR3 in amino acids: CASSLTGTASYNEQFF. Here the CDR3 DNA reads TGTGCCAGCAGTTTAACAGGGACTGCCTCCTACAATGAGCAGTTCTTC.

In this sample, this clonotype turned up many times. The chain joins TRBV9 to TRBJ2-5; 7 nucleotides match TRBD1. V shed 4 bases and J 4 bases; nucleotides not matched to a gene: 7. Germline-derived CDR1 and CDR2 are SGDLS and YYNGEE. This CDR3 is built from 14 residues. Here the CDR3 DNA reads TGTGCCAGCAGCCCTACAACAGGGGCAGAGACCCAGTACTTC. It codes for CASSPTTGAETQYF. Combining the CDR3 with reference TRBV9 and TRBJ2-5 gives the whole variable domain DSGVTQTPKHLITATGQRVTLRCSPRSGDLSVYWYQQSLDQGLQFLIQYYNGEERAKGNILERFSAQQFPDLHSELNLSSLELGDSALYFCASSPTTGAETQYFGPGTRLLVL.

This clonotype was recorded many times. The chain carries TRBV20-1 and TRBJ1-1, with TRBD1 identical over 11 bases. The germline gives CDR1 DFQATT, CDR2 SNEGSKA (reference sequence). The CDR3 has 15 residues. J gave up 4 bases and V 0 bases, and 4 bases lay outside the gene matches. CDR3 loop: CSARDPGTGGTEAFF. The CDR3 nucleotides read TGCAGTGCTAGAGATCCCGGGACAGGGGGCACTGAAGCTTTCTTT.

In its sample, this clonotype ranks as medium-sized. The chain couples TRBV12-3 or TRBV12-4 to TRBJ1-6; TRBD1 matches at 8 bases. With V trimmed by 8 bases and J by 7 bases, 13 bases remained unmatched. CDR3 length equals 16 residues. The CDR3 DNA is TGTGCCAGCTGCGAAGGAACAGGGGGTTTAAATTCACCCCTCCACTTT. It encodes CASCEGTGGLNSPLHF.

This clonotype has ten or more counts. V and J are TRBV2 and TRBJ2-1; D not resolved. Germline V gene lookup returns CDR1 SNHLY and CDR2 FYNNEI. V gave up 5 bases and J gave up 6 bases, with 17 bases separating them. There are 15 residues in the CDR3. CDR3 coding DNA: TGTGCCAGCAGTCCAATACTGGGCCTTCGCAATGAGCAGTTCTTC. Protein product: CASSPILGLRNEQFF.

V gene TRBV11-1 combines with J gene TRBJ2-3; D call uncertain. This CDR3 region has 15 residues. Deletions cut 3 bases from V and 4 bases from J, with 14 bases between. Germline CDR1 SGHAT, CDR2 FQDESV (reference sequence). The CDR3 nucleotides read TGTGCCAGCAGCTTGGGCGGTAACGGAGCAGATACGCAGTATTTT. It yields the protein CASSLGGNGADTQYF.

A remark on this clonotype: This likely came from a read error, as a far larger clone is one base away. The genes are TRBV6-9 and TRBJ1-2, with TRBD1 identical over 9 bases. The CDR3 spans 17 residues. Per the germline V gene, CDR1 is MNHGY and CDR2 is SVAAGI. The V gene end was trimmed by 3 bases and the J gene end by 8 bases; junction bases not matched to a gene: 16. The CDR3 DNA reads as TGTGCCAGCAGTTACAGGTGGGGGGGGACAGGGCGGAGGGGCTACACCTTC. This codes for CASSYRWGGTGRRGYTF.

This clonotype has a count of ten or more. The V call is TRBV5-1, the J call TRBJ2-2, with D perhaps matching TRBD2 (5 bases). The CDR3 runs to 15 residues. Trimming removed 5 bases from V and 6 bases from J, with 17 bases in between. Germline lookup yields CDR1 SGHRS and CDR2 YFSETQ. The CDR3 nucleotides are TGCGCCAGCAGATTTCAAGCGGACGGGGCCGGGGAGCTGTTTTTT. Translation: CASRFQADGAGELFF.

In this sample, this clonotype turned up many times. The gene calls are TRBV20-1 and TRBJ2-2; TRBD2 matches 8 bases. This CDR3 comprises 17 residues. Germline V lookup: CDR1 DFQATT, CDR2 SNEGSKA (reference sequence). The J segment lost 1 base and the V segment lost 0 bases, leaving 7 bases of the junction unmatched. CDR3 DNA: TGCAGTGCTAGAGATATGGCAGCGGGAGTGAACACCGGGGAGCTGTTTTTT. Amino acids: CSARDMAAGVNTGELFF.

This clonotype was detected ten times or more. The chain recombines TRBV24-1 with TRBJ2-2, with D tentatively TRBD2 (5 bases). Germline V gene lookup returns CDR1 KGHDR and CDR2 SFDVKD. The CDR3 length is 15 residues. V dropped 2 bases and J dropped 6 bases, with 12 bases sitting between them. DNA for the CDR3: TGTGCCACCAGTGATTCCCAGGACTTTTCCGGGGAGCTGTTTTTT. This translates into CATSDSQDFSGELFF.

This clonotype was recorded at least ten times. The CDR3 sequence: CSAHDQSPSALYEQYF. Here the CDR3 DNA reads TGCAGTGCTCACGACCAATCCCCTAGCGCACTATACGAGCAGTACTTC. This chain links TRBV20-1 with TRBJ2-7; TRBD2 might be the D (6 bases). The CDR3 sequence is 16 residues long. Trimming stripped 5 bases from V and 4 bases from J, with 24 bases between. The germline CDR1 and CDR2 sequences are DFQATT and SNEGSKA (reference sequence).